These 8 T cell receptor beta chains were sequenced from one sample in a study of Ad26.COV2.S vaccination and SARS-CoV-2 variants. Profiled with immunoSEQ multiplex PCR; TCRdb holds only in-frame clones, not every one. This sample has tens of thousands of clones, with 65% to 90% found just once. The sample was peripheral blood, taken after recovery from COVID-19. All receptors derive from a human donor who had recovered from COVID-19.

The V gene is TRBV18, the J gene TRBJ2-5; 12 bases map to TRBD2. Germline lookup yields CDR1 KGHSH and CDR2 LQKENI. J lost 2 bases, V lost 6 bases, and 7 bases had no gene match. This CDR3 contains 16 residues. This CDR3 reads CASSLGTSGLQETQYF. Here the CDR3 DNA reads TGTGCCAGCTCTCTCGGGACTAGCGGGTTACAAGAGACCCAGTACTTC.

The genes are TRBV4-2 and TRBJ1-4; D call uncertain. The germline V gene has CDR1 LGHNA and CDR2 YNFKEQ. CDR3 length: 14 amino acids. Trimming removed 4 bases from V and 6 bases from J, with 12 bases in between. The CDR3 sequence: CASSPATGYEKLFF. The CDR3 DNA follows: TGTGCCAGCAGCCCAGCGACGGGTTATGAAAAACTGTTTTTT.

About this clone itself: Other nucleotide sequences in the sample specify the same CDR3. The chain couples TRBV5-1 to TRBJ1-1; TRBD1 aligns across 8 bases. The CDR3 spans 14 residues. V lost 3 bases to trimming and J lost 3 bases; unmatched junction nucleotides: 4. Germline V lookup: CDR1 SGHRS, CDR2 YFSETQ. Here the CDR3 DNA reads TGCGCCAGCAGCTCTGACAGGGGAGACACTGAAGCTTTCTTT. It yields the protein CASSSDRGDTEAFF.

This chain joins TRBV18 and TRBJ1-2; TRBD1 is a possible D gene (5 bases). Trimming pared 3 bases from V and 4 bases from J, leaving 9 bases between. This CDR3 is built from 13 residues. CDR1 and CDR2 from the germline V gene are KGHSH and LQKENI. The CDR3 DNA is TGTGCCAGCTCACCGACAGAGATCTATGGCTACACCTTC. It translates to CASSPTEIYGYTF. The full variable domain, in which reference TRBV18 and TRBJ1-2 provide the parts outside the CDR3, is NAGVMQNPRHLVRRRGQEARLRCSPMKGHSHVYWYRQLPEEGLKFMVYLQKENIIDESGMPKERFSAEFPKEGPSILRIQQVVRGDSAAYFCASSPTEIYGYTFGSGTRLTVV.

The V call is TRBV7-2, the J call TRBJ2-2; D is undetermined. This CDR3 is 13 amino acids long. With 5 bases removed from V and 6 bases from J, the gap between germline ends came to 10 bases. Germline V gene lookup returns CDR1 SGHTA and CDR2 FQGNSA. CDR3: CASSHDWPGELFF. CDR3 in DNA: TGTGCCAGCAGCCACGACTGGCCCGGGGAGCTGTTTTTT.

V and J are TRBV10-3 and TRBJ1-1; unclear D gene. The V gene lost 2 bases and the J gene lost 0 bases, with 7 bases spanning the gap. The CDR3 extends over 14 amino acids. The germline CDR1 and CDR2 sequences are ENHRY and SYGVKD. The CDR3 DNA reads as TGTGCCATCAGTGAGCTCGGGCTGAACACTGAAGCTTTCTTT. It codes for CAISELGLNTEAFF.

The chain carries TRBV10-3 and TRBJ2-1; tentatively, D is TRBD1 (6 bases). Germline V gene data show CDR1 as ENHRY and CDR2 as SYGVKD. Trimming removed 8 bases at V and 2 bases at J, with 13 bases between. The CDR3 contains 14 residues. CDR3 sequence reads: CAIWSGQTYNEQFF. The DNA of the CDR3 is TGTGCCATCTGGTCTGGACAGACCTACAATGAGCAGTTCTTC.

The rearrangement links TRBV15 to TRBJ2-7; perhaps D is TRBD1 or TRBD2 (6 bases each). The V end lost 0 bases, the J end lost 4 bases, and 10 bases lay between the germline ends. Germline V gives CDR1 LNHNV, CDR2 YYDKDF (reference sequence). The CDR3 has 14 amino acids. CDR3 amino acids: CATSRDRGLYEQYV. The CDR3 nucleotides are TGTGCCACCAGCAGAGACAGGGGACTGTACGAGCAGTACGTC.